Reported below is one T cell receptor beta chain. The CDR3 contains 17 residues. The data originate from a study of Ad26.COV2.S vaccination and SARS-CoV-2 variants. Measured with immunoSEQ multiplex PCR; TCRdb has only the in-frame clones, and not every one. The data hold hundreds of thousands of clones, with under 90% observed a single time. Treatment indicated: around 19 received Ad26.COV2.S at low or high dose, single or two shots; a few received placebo; per-sample allocation not given. Day 63 following the first vaccine or placebo injection was when the samples were taken. A Boston adult aged 18-55 years was the donor.

This chain links TRBV21-1 with TRBJ1-5. TRBV21-1 is labeled a pseudogene. The sample was peripheral blood, taken in a trial of Ad26.COV2.S vaccine versus placebo. The receptor's source is a person between 18 and 65 years old who received the Ad26.COV2.S COVID-19 vaccine or a placebo. The CDR3 reads CASSSGWGRVSNQPQHF. The CDR3 DNA sequence: TGTGCCAGCAGCTCCGGCTGGGGTAGGGTTAGCAATCAGCCCCAGCATTTT.